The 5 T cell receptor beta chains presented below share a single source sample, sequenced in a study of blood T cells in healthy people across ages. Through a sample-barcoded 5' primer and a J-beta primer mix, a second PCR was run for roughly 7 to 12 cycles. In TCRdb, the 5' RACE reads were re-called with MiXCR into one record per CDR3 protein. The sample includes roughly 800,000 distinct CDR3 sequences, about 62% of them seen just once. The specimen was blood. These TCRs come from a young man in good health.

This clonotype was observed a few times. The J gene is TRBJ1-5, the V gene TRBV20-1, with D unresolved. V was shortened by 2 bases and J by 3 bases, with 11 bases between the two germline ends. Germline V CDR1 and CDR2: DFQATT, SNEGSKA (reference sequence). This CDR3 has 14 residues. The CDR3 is CSARFGLINQPQHF. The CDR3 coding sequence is TGCAGTGCTAGATTCGGGCTTATCAATCAGCCCCAGCATTTT.

The CDR3 here is CASSDRDRVIGEQYF. The CDR3 DNA follows: TGTGCCAGCAGTGACCGGGACAGGGTAATTGGCGAGCAGTACTTC. The gene calls are TRBV25-1 and TRBJ2-5; TRBD1 aligns across 9 bases. The J call is in doubt because the DNA end fits TRBJ2-7 better. This CDR3 region has 15 residues. From germline, CDR1 is MGHDK and CDR2 SYGVNS.

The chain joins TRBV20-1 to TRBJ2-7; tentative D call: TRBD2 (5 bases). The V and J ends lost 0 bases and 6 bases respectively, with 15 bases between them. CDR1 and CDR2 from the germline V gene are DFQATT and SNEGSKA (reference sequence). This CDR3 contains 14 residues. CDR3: CSARDPNQEVEQYF. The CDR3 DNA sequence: TGCAGTGCTAGAGATCCGAACCAGGAGGTCGAGCAGTACTTC.

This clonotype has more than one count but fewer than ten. The CDR3 spells CASSTRDPFTDTQYF. CDR3 DNA sequence: TGCGCCAGCAGCACCAGGGATCCTTTCACAGATACGCAGTATTTT. The chain combines TRBV5-1 with TRBJ2-3; tentatively, D is TRBD1 (5 bases). Germline CDR1 SGHRS, CDR2 YFSETQ. The CDR3 contains 15 residues. V dropped 4 bases and J dropped 2 bases, with 14 bases sitting between them. The full variable domain, in which reference TRBV5-1 and TRBJ2-3 provide the parts outside the CDR3, is KAGVTQTPRYLIKTRGQQVTLSCSPISGHRSVSWYQQTPGQGLQFLFEYFSETQRNKGNFPGRFSGRQFSNSRSEMNVSTLELGDSALYLCASSTRDPFTDTQYFGPGTRLTVL.

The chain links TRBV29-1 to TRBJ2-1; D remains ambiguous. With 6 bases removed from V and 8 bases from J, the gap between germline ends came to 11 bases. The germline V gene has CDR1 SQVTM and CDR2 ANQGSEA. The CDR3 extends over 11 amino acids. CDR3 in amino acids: CSVPSRYEQFF. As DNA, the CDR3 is TGCAGCGTCCCCTCTAGATATGAGCAGTTCTTC.